Here is one TCR beta chain with its context. Which antigen it targets is not known. No qualities accompany the bases; no much larger clone lies one base away. Sequenced on an Illumina HiSeq 1500. TCRdb trimmed the raw reads at Q25, called clones with MiXCR and kept productive beta chains. One record per CDR3 amino acid sequence lists the most common genes and DNA. Within this sample are 150,000 to 200,000 distinct CDR3 sequences, with over 25% of them counted one time only. About 31% of the sample rests with the top ten. Trimming takes 4 bases off V and 2 bases off J; junction bases not matched to a gene: 3. For CDR1 and CDR2, the germline V gene (reference sequence) lists SGHNT and YYREEE. Including the terminal cysteine and phenylalanine, the CDR3 comprises 15 residues. CDR3 DNA is the only sequence kept; it has 45 bases, read in frame from the first base. This sample is drawn from a study of T cell repertoires in cytomegalovirus infection (dated by TCRdb to between 2019 and 2020). For the study in its entirety: Donor HLA type was relevant to the analysis, because carriage of CMV infection together with the matching HLA type was indicated by public TCR beta signatures. Beyond this particular receptor, the publication reports: In the ex vivo response, HLA-C-restricted CMV-specific TCR beta clonotypes were dominant, and in two of eight donors the single most frequent clonotype came from this HLA-C-restricted group. Carriers of CMV infection plus the relevant HLA type were discriminated by the cumulative frequency of public TCR beta family members in the study cohort and in an independent roughly 350-donor cohort.

The chain is assembled from TRBV5-4 and TRBJ2-1; 10 middle bases align to TRBD1. The sample comprised PBMCs. The receptor was derived from a human donor in good health (CMV status not recorded). Some clones in this sample may be carry-over from other donors' samples. The nucleotide sequence reads TGTGCCAGCAGCGGCGGGACAGGGGCCTACAATGAGCAGTTCTTC. This encodes CASSGGTGAYNEQFF.